A single sample gave rise to the 10 T cell receptor beta chains below, sequenced in a study. TCRdb passed the reads through MiXCR, listing each CDR3 protein once. The data contain roughly 7,100 distinct CDR3 sequences, under 35% of them seen just once; the ten biggest clones take up about a fifth. The sequencing input was blood. The receptor source for this set is a human donor.

This clonotype is judged medium-sized. The chain links TRBV4-2 to TRBJ1-3; a possible D gene is TRBD1 (5 bases). Trimming took 3 bases from V and 2 from J, leaving 11 bases between them. This CDR3 has 15 residues. Germline CDR1 is LGHNA and CDR2 is YNFKEQ. Written as DNA, the CDR3 is TGTGCCAGCAGCCACCAAGGGGACCCTGGAAACACCATATATTTT. This translates into CASSHQGDPGNTIYF.

This clonotype counts as medium-sized. The chain is built from TRBV4-2 and TRBJ1-6, with D uncertain. V lost 4 bases, J lost 5 bases, and 12 bases lay in between. The CDR3 loop spans 15 amino acids. Germline V CDR1 and CDR2: LGHNA, YNFKEQ. The CDR3 reads CASSLPDSNNSPLHF. For the CDR3, the DNA is TGTGCCAGCAGCCTACCGGACTCAAATAATTCACCCCTCCACTTT.

Remarks on this clonotype: A single base separates this from a much larger clone, so it may be a read error. The chain carries TRBV7-8 and TRBJ1-1, with unresolved D. Trimming left V 0 bases short and J 0 bases short, with 8 bases between. Germline V gives CDR1 SGHVS, CDR2 FQNEAQ. The CDR3 consists of 15 residues. Here the CDR3 DNA reads TGTGCCAGCAGCTTAGCATGGGGAGTGAACACTGAAGCTTTCTTT. Its protein is CASSLAWGVNTEAFF.

This clonotype is medium-sized in the sample. The V gene is TRBV29-1, the J gene TRBJ1-2, with D possibly TRBD1 on 6 matching bases. This CDR3 comprises 13 residues. Germline CDR1 is SQVTM and CDR2 is ANQGSEA. V lost 4 bases and J 8 bases, leaving 17 bases between the germline ends. As DNA, the CDR3 is TGCAGCGTTGCCTCAGGGGCGCGGGGCGGCTACACCTTC. Amino acid sequence: CSVASGARGGYTF.

By sample share, this clonotype is medium-sized (0.01 to 0.1%). The V gene is TRBV30, the J gene TRBJ2-7; 7 nucleotides agree with TRBD1. With V trimmed by 8 bases and J by 0 bases, 7 bases remained unmatched. CDR1 is GTSNPN, CDR2 SVGIG, per germline (reference sequence). This CDR3 is 13 amino acids long. The CDR3 loop is CAANRDSSYEQYF. CDR3 DNA: TGTGCCGCCAACCGGGACAGCTCCTACGAGCAGTACTTC.

This clonotype counts as medium-sized (0.01 to 0.1%). The chain has TRBV29-1 and TRBJ1-1, with a possible D match to TRBD1 (6 bases). This CDR3 comprises 13 residues. The germline V gene encodes CDR1 SQVTM and CDR2 ANQGSEA. V was cut by 4 bases and J by 4 bases, with 13 bases left in between. CDR3 nucleotides: TGCAGCGTTGTTGGGACCAGGGGCACTGAAGCTTTCTTT. As protein: CSVVGTRGTEAFF.

The chain carries TRBV4-2 and TRBJ2-1; the match to TRBD2 covers 10 bases. Germline V gene sequence: CDR1 LGHNA, CDR2 YNFKEQ. CDR3 length equals 17 residues. V gave up 5 bases and J gave up 7 bases; unmatched junction bases: 14. In DNA form, the CDR3 reads TGTGCCAGCAGCGTAGGAGTAAGCGGGAGGGTTTTTAATGAGCAGTTCTTC. Its protein is CASSVGVSGRVFNEQFF.

Comments on this clonotype: A much larger clone is a single base away; this may be a read error. The chain employs TRBV18 and TRBJ2-1, with D possibly being TRBD1 (6 bases). The tail of the sequence fits TRBJ2-7 better, so the J call may be wrong. This CDR3 has 16 residues. The germline V gene encodes CDR1 KGHSH and CDR2 LQKENI. The CDR3 region has the DNA TGTGCCAGCTCAAAAGTGACAGGTAGTACCTACAATGAGCAGTACTTC. Translating it yields CASSKVTGSTYNEQYF.

This clonotype appeared many times. This chain joins TRBV6-6 and TRBJ2-1, with 8 nucleotides matching TRBD1. This CDR3 has 14 amino acids. CDR1 and CDR2 (germline): MNHNY, SVGAGI (reference sequence). J was trimmed by 7 bases and V by 6 bases; bases with no gene match: 8. In nucleotides, the CDR3 is TGTGCCAGCAGCCCCAGAGGACAGGGTAATGAGCAGTTCTTC. It yields the protein CASSPRGQGNEQFF.

By its share, this clonotype is medium-sized. The chain is built from TRBV29-1 and TRBJ1-5; 7 nucleotides agree with TRBD1. Germline CDR1 is SQVTM and CDR2 is ANQGSEA. With 4 bases clipped from V and 7 bases from J, the junction kept 7 bases outside the gene matches. This CDR3 has 13 residues. The CDR3 reads CSVAQGFRQPQHF. The CDR3 region has the DNA TGCAGCGTTGCACAGGGGTTCCGACAGCCCCAGCATTTT. The whole variable domain, remainder taken from reference TRBV29-1 and TRBJ1-5, is SAVISQKPSRDICQRGTSLTIQCQVDSQVTMMFWYRQQPGQSLTLIATANQGSEATYESGFVIDKFPISRPNLTFSTLTVSNMSPEDSSIYLCSVAQGFRQPQHFGDGTRLSIL.